A single TCR beta chain is shown here with its context. The data were obtained in a study of OX40 agonist ivuxolimab in advanced cancers. Clones were sequenced by immunoSEQ multiplex PCR, and TCRdb holds only the in-frame ones, with some missing. The sample has 100,000 or so clones; just over 90% are singletons. The sequence came from an adult with an advanced solid tumor such as melanoma, head and neck, liver or kidney cancer. The specimen comprised CD4+ or CD8+ T cells sorted from blood, sampled in a trial of the OX40 agonist ivuxolimab.

CDR3 loop: CASSLGRSQETQYF. Written as DNA, the CDR3 is TGTGCCAGCAGCTTAGGCAGGTCCCAAGAGACCCAGTACTTC. V and J are TRBV11-1 and TRBJ2-5, with D uncertain. The germline V and J ends were trimmed by 1 base and 1 base, with 7 bases remaining between them. Per germline, CDR1 SGHAT and CDR2 FQDESV (reference sequence). The CDR3 loop spans 14 amino acids.